This T cell receptor beta chain was retrieved from a study of T cells in Graves' hyperthyroidism and ophthalmopathy. Whole-study findings and limits: Ophthalmopathy was separated from stable hyperthyroidism by a 13 V-J model. Most clonotypes expanded in the thyroid (above 0.001) were also present in blood.

The sample holds a few counts of this clonotype. Antigen unknown. At one end, the junction sequence differs from germline, possibly due to a read error. Amplification of TCR beta CDR3 regions was performed using RNA transcripts as template. TCR CDR3 regions were first amplified by RT-PCR with HTBI primers. TCRdb independently ran MiXCR on the multiplex PCR reads; one entry per CDR3 protein. The sample shows a few hundred thousand distinct CDR3 sequences, approximately 17% of them seen only once. The V gene's germline CDR1 is LGHNA and CDR2 YNFKEQ. This CDR3 has 17 amino acids. Diagnoses used clinical symptoms, serum thyroxine and TRAb, thyroid ultrasound and orbital computed tomography.

V usage is TRBV4-2 and J usage is TRBJ2-3; TRBD2 aligns across 10 bases. The sequencing sample was made of blood. The source is a woman aged 18 to 35 with Graves' ophthalmopathy. The CDR3 coding sequence is TGCGCCAGCAGCCAAGATATCGGACTAGCGGGCACAGATACGCAGTATTTT. This sequence encodes CASSQDIGLAGTDTQYF.